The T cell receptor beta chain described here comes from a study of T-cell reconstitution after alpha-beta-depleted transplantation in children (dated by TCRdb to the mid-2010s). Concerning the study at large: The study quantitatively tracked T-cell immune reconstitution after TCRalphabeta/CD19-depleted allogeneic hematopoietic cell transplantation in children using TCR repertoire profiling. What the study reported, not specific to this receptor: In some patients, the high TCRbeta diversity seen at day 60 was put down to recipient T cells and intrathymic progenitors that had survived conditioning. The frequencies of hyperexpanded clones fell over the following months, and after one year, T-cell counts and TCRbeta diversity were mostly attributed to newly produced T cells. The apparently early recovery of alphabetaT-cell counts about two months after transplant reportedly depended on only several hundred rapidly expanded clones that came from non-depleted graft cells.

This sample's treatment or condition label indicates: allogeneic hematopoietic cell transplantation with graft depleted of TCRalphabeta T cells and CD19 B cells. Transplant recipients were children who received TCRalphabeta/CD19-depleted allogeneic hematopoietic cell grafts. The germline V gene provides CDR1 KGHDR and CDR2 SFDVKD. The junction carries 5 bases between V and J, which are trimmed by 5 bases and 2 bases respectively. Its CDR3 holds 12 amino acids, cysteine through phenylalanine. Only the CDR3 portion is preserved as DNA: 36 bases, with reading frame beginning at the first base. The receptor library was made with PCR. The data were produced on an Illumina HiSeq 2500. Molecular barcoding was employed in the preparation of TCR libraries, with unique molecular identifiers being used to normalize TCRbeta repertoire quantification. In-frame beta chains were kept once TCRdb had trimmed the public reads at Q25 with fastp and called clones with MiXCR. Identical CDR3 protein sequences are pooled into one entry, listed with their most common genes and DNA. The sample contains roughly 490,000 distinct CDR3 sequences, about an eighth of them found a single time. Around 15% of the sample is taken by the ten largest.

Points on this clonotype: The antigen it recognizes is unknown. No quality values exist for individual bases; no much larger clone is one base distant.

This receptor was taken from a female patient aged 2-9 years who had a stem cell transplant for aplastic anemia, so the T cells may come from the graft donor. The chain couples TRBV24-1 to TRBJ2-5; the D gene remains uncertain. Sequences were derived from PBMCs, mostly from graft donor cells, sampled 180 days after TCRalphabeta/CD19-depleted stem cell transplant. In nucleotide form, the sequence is TGTGCCACCAGTGGGGTGCAAGAGACCCAGTACTTC. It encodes CATSGVQETQYF.